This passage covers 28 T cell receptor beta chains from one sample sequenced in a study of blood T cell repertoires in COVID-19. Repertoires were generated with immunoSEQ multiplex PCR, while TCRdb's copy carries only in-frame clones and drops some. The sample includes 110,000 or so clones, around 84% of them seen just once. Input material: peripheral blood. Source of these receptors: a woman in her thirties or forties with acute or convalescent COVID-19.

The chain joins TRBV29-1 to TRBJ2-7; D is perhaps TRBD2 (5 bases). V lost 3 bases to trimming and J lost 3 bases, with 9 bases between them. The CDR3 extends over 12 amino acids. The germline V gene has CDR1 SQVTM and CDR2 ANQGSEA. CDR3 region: CSVDSGNYEQYF. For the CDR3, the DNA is TGCAGCGTTGACAGCGGAAACTACGAGCAGTACTTC.

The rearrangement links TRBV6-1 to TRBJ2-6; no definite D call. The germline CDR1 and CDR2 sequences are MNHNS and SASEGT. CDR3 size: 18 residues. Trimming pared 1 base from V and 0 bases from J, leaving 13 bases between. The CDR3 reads CASSEERQSFSGANVLTF. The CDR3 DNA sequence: TGTGCCAGCAGTGAAGAGAGGCAGTCCTTCTCTGGGGCCAACGTCCTGACTTTC.

CDR3 bases: TGTGCCAGCAGTTTATACCGGGACAGGACGAACTATGGCTACACCTTC. Protein product: CASSLYRDRTNYGYTF. The chain is built from TRBV27 and TRBJ1-2; 8 nucleotides line up with TRBD1. Looked up from germline, CDR1 is MNHEY and CDR2 is SMNVEV (reference sequence). The CDR3 runs 16 residues. The ends lost 1 base at V and 2 bases at J; junction bases unmatched: 6.

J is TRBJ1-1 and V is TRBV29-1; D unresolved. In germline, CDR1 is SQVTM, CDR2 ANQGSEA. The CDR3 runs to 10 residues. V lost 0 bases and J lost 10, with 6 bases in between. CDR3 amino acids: CSVEERVAFF. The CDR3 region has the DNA TGCAGCGTTGAAGAACGGGTAGCTTTCTTT. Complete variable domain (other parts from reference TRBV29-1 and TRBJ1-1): SAVISQKPSRDICQRGTSLTIQCQVDSQVTMMFWYRQQPGQSLTLIATANQGSEATYESGFVIDKFPISRPNLTFSTLTVSNMSPEDSSIYLCSVEERVAFFGQGTRLTVV.

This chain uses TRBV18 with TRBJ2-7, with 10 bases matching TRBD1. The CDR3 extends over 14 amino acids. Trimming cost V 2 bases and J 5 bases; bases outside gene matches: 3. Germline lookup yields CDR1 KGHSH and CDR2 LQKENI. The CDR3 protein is CASSPSGTGDEQYF. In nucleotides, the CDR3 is TGTGCCAGCTCACCATCGGGGACAGGGGACGAGCAGTACTTC. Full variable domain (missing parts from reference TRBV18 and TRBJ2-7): NAGVMQNPRHLVRRRGQEARLRCSPMKGHSHVYWYRQLPEEGLKFMVYLQKENIIDESGMPKERFSAEFPKEGPSILRIQQVVRGDSAAYFCASSPSGTGDEQYFGPGTRLTVT.

DNA of the CDR3: TGTGCCAGCAGTTACTGGCAGGGGGACTCTGGGGCCAACGTCCTGACTTTC. Its protein product is CASSYWQGDSGANVLTF. The chain joins TRBV6-2 or TRBV6-3 to TRBJ2-6; 7 positions agree with TRBD1. CDR1 and CDR2 from the germline V gene are MNHEY and SVGEGT. CDR3 length: 17 amino acids. With V trimmed by 1 base and J by 0 bases, 3 bases remained unmatched.

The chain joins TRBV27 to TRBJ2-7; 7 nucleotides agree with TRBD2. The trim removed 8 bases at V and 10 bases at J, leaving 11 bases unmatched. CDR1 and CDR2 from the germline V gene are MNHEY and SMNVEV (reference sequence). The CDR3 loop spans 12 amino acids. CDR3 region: CASAFGEGRQYF. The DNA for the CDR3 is TGTGCCAGCGCGTTCGGGGAGGGAAGACAGTACTTC.

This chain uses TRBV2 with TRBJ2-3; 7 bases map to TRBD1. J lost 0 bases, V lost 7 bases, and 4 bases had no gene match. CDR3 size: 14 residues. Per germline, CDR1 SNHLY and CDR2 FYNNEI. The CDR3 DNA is TGTGCCAGCAAGGGGGCCCTCAGCACAGATACGCAGTATTTT. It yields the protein CASKGALSTDTQYF. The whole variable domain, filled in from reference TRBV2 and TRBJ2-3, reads EPEVTQTPSHQVTQMGQEVILRCVPISNHLYFYWYRQILGQKVEFLVSFYNNEISEKSEIFDDQFSVERPDGSNFTLKIRSTKLEDSAMYFCASKGALSTDTQYFGPGTRLTVL.

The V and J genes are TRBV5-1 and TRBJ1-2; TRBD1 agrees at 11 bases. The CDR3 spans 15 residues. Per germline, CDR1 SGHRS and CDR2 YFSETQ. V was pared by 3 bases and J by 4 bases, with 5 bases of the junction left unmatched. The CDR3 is CASSSGQGEAYGYTF. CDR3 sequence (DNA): TGCGCCAGCAGCTCGGGACAGGGGGAGGCCTATGGCTACACCTTC.

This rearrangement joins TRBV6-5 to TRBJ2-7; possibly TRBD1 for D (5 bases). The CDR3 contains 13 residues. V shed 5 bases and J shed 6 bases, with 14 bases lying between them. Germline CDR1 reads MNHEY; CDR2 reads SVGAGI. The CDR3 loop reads CASSRRGPGEQYF. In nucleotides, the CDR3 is TGTGCCAGCAGTCGAAGGGGTCCTGGCGAGCAGTACTTC.

In nucleotides, the CDR3 is TGTGCCAGCAGCTTGGACAGGGTAGGAGGAAACACCATATATTTT. It is translated as CASSLDRVGGNTIYF. This chain uses TRBV5-6 with TRBJ1-3; tentative D call: TRBD1 (6 bases). The CDR3 consists of 15 residues. Deletions cut 0 bases from V and 4 bases from J, with 11 bases between. Germline lookup yields CDR1 SGHDT and CDR2 YYEEEE.

The CDR3 is CASSPAGDTQYF. The CDR3 nucleotides read TGTGCCAGCTCACCGGCGGGAGATACGCAGTATTTT. The J gene is TRBJ2-3, the V gene TRBV18; D possibly corresponds to TRBD2 (5 bases). The germline V gene encodes CDR1 KGHSH and CDR2 LQKENI. The CDR3 loop spans 12 amino acids. Trimming took 3 bases from V and 5 from J, leaving 6 bases between them.

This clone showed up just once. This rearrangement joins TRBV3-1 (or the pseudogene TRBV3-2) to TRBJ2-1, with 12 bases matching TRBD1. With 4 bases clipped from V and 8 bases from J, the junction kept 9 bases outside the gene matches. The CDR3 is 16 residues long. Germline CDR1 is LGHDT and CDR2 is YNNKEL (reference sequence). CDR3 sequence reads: CASSLLGGTGGDEQFF. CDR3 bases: TGTGCCAGCAGCCTTCTGGGGGGGACAGGGGGCGATGAGCAGTTCTTC.

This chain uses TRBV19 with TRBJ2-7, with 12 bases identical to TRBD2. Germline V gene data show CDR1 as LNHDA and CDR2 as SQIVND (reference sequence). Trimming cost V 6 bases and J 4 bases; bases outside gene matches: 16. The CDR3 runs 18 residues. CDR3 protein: CASRLKIRLAGDQYEQYF. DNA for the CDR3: TGTGCCAGTAGGCTCAAGATACGACTAGCGGGGGACCAATACGAGCAGTACTTC.

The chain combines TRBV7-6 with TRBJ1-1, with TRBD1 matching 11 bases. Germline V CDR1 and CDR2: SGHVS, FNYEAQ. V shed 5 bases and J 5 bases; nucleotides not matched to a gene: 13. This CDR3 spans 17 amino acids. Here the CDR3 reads CASSLSPSGTGGTEAFF. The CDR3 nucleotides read TGTGCCAGCAGCCTATCTCCGTCAGGGACAGGGGGAACTGAAGCTTTCTTT.

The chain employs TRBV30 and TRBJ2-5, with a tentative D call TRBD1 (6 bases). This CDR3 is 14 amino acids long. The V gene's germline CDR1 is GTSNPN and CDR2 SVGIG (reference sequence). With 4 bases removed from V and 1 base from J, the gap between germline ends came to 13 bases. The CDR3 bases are TGTGCCTGGACCCCCTGGGGGCTCCAAGAGACCCAGTACTTC. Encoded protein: CAWTPWGLQETQYF. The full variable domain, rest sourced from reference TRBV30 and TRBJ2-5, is SQTIHQWPATLVQPVGSPLSLECTVEGTSNPNLYWYRQAAGRGLQLLFYSVGIGQISSEVPQNLSASRPQDRQFILSSKKLLLSDSGFYLCAWTPWGLQETQYFGPGTRLLVL.

The CDR3 DNA is TGTGCCAGCTCCCCGGCGGGATCAACTAATGAAAAACTGTTTTTT. Its translation is CASSPAGSTNEKLFF. The chain employs TRBV18 and TRBJ1-4; D is uncertain. Trimming took 6 bases from V and 0 from J, leaving 11 bases between them. Germline V CDR1 and CDR2: KGHSH, LQKENI. There are 15 residues in the CDR3.

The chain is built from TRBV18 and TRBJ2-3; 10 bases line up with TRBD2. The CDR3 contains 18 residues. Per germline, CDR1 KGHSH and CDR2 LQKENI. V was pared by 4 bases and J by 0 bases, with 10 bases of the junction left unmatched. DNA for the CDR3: TGTGCCAGCTCACTTCCTAGCGGGGGATCTTATAGCACAGATACGCAGTATTTT. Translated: CASSLPSGGSYSTDTQYF. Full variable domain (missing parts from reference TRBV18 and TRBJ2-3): NAGVMQNPRHLVRRRGQEARLRCSPMKGHSHVYWYRQLPEEGLKFMVYLQKENIIDESGMPKERFSAEFPKEGPSILRIQQVVRGDSAAYFCASSLPSGGSYSTDTQYFGPGTRLTVL.

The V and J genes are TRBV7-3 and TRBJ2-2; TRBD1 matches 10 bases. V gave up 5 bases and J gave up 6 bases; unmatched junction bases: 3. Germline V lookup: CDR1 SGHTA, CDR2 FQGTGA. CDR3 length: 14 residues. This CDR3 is CASSRDRGSGELFF. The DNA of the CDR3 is TGTGCCAGCAGCCGGGACAGGGGTTCCGGGGAGCTGTTTTTT.

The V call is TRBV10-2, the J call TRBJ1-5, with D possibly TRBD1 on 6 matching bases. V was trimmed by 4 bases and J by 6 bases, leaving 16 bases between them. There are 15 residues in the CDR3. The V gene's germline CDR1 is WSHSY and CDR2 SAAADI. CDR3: CASSGGRQFGQPQHF. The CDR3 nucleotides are TGCGCCAGCAGTGGGGGGCGACAGTTCGGTCAGCCCCAGCATTTT.

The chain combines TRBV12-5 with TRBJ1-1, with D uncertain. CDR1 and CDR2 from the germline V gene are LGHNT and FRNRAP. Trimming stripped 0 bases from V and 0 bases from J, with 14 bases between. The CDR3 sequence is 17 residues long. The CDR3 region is CASGLVFYEGLNTEAFF. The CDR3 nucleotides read TGTGCTAGTGGTTTGGTATTTTATGAGGGATTGAACACTGAAGCTTTCTTT.

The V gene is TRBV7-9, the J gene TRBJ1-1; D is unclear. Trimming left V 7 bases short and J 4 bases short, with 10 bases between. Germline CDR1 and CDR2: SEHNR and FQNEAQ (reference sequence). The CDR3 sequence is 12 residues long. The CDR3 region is CASTQGGTEAFF. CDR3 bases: TGTGCCAGCACCCAAGGCGGCACTGAAGCTTTCTTT. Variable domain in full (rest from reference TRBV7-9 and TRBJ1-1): DTGVSQNPRHKITKRGQNVTFRCDPISEHNRLYWYRQTLGQGPEFLTYFQNEAQLEKSRLLSDRFSAERPKGSFSTLEIQRTEQGDSAMYLCASTQGGTEAFFGQGTRLTVV.

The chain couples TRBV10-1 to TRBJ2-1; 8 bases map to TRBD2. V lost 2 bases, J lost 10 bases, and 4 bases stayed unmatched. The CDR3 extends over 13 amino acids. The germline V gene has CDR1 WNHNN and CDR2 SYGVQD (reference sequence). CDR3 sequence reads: CASSETPSGEQFF. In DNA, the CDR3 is TGCGCCAGCAGTGAGACCCCTAGCGGGGAGCAGTTCTTC.

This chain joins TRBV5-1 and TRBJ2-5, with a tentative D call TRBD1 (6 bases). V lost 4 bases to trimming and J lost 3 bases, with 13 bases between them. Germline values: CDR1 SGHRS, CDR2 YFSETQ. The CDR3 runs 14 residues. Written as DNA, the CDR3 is TGCGCCAGCAGCCAGGGGAACAGGAAAGAGACCCAGTACTTC. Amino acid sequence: CASSQGNRKETQYF.

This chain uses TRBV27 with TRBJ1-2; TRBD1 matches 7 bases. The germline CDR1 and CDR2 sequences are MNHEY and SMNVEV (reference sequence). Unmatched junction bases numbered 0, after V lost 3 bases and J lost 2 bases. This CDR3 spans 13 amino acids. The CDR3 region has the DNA TGTGCCAGCAGTTTGACAGGGAACTATGGCTACACCTTC. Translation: CASSLTGNYGYTF.

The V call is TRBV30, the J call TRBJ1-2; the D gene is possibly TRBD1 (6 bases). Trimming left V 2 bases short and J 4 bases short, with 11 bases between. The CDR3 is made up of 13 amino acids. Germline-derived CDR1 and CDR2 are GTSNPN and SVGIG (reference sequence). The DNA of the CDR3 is TGTGCCTGGAGTACAGGGTCGGGCTATGGCTACACCTTC. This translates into CAWSTGSGYGYTF.

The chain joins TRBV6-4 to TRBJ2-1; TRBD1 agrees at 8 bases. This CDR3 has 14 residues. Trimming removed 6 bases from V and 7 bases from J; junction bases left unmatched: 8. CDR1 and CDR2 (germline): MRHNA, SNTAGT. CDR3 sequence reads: CASRAGGPRNEQFF. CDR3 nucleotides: TGTGCCAGCAGGGCAGGGGGCCCGAGGAATGAGCAGTTCTTC.

The CDR3 region has the DNA TGTGCCAGCAGCGGGGGACAGGGGGATTTTTCCTATGGCTACACCTTC. Translated: CASSGGQGDFSYGYTF. The V gene is TRBV9, the J gene TRBJ1-2; TRBD1 matches 11 bases. The CDR3 runs 16 residues. Trimming removed 3 bases from V and 4 bases from J; junction bases left unmatched: 8. CDR1 is SGDLS, CDR2 YYNGEE, per germline.